This T cell receptor beta chain was obtained from a study of T cell changes during pregnancy in multiple sclerosis. Trimming removed 2 bases at V and 2 bases at J, with 10 bases between. Germline V gene sequence: CDR1 SGDLS, CDR2 YYNGEE. The CDR3 spans 15 residues. Profiled with immunoSEQ multiplex PCR; TCRdb holds only in-frame clones, not every one. This sample has 55,000 to 75,000 clones; 91% occur once, and the top ten carry 2.2%. Sequenced material: peripheral blood, taken in the third trimester of pregnancy. The chain recombines TRBV9 with TRBJ2-2; TRBD2 might be the D (5 bases). This clonotype originated in a female donor in good health, enrolled as a control in a pregnancy study. The CDR3 loop is CASSVGSVNTGELFF. CDR3 bases: TGTGCCAGCAGCGTTGGTAGCGTCAACACCGGGGAGCTGTTTTTT.